This T cell receptor beta chain was identified during a study of PD-L1 blockade in urothelial cancer (dated by TCRdb to about 2017). Notes on the research overall: All patients started therapy at some point between 2014 and 2016 and received atezolizumab 1,200 mg intravenously every 3 weeks. In the same patients, pretreatment tumors underwent whole exome sequencing and RNA sequencing in addition to TCR sequencing. About nine tenths of the roughly 30 patients were males with bladder-origin urothelial cancer, and about 60% of the roughly 29 reported a prior smoking history. Durable clinical benefit was achieved by nine patients but not by the remaining 20. Pretreatment blood TCR-seq was available for twenty-nine patients, at least one posttreatment blood collection was obtained for roughly 25 patients, and tumor TCR-seq was available for roughly 25 patients. Blood samples gave a median of around 140,000 T cells and tens of thousands of unique TCRs, with a median clonality of about 0.078. An exploratory multi-omic analysis was conducted of the somatic, immune and clinical correlates of response to PD-L1 blockade with atezolizumab in urothelial cancer. Pretreatment tumor samples and matched peripheral blood, collected serially before and after atezolizumab treatment, underwent TCR sequencing. Blood samples were analyzed 3 weeks after the start of treatment (second dose) and 6 weeks after the start of treatment. Durable clinical benefit was defined as a progression-free survival longer than 6 months, and TCR features were additionally tested against progression-free survival and overall survival. Patients had an ECOG performance status of 0 or 1 and had received between 0 and 3 prior chemotherapy regimens. The full study reports these points: Patients with durable benefit showed greater expansion of tumor-associated TCR clones in peripheral blood 3 weeks after starting treatment (n ≈ 23, p = 0.022). Improved progression-free and overall survival was associated with having pretreatment peripheral blood TCR clonality below the median. Because the sample size was small (n = 29) and many of the analyses were exploratory, the results are meant to be hypothesis-generating.

Notes on this clone: Its antigen is not yet known. There are no base qualities to consult, and no much larger clone falls within one base.

Explained via the paper, the time point label denotes: pretreatment peripheral blood. A total of 25 to 30 patients with locally advanced or metastatic urothelial carcinoma, treated at Memorial Sloan Kettering on a trial protocol, made up the cohort. Peripheral blood mononuclear cells were collected pretreatment and during treatment, with between 1 and 8 total time points per patient. The Qiagen DNeasy Blood extraction kit was used to purify genomic DNA from total PBMCs and tumor samples. Collected pretreatment and during treatment, PBMCs were isolated and stored as previously described. Each PCR received spiked-in synthetic TCR analog templates so that absolute template abundance could be estimated from read counts. The immunoSEQ assay was used to amplify TCRbeta CDR3 regions from genomic DNA with bias-controlled V and J gene primers. Rearranged TCRbeta segments were sequenced at approximately 20X coverage. The authors' pipeline ran thus. Clustering was used to correct sequencing errors, and CDR3s were annotated against IMGT to assign V, D and J genes. Downstream analyses used only productive TCRbeta rearrangements, leaving out any out-of-frame or stop-codon sequences. Clonality was calculated as one minus the Shannon entropy normalized by the log of the number of unique productive sequences. Fisher's exact test with Benjamini-Hochberg correction, at a threshold of adjusted p below 0.01, was used to find clones that differed between time points or between blood and tumor. What TCRdb holds here is the immuneACCESS table cut down to in-frame rearrangements. Part of the clones is not present; checked against another copy, under half of the missing clones reflect an unresolved V gene, and the others are unexplained. The V and J calls and clone size come from that table; D and trimming were worked out from the DNA. Across this sample there are some 71,000 clones, with around 81% seen only once. The ten top clones hold more than 6.5% of the sample.

The germline V gene (reference sequence) specifies GTSNPN as CDR1 and SVGIG as CDR2. From its cysteine to its phenylalanine, the CDR3 spans 14 amino acids. Only the CDR3 DNA is retained, 42 bases long and in frame from the first base. At the junction V is shortened by 2 bases and J by 3 bases, with 10 bases in between. The sequence links TRBV30 to TRBJ2-2, with the identity of the D gene unclear. This TCR was sampled from a man between 40 and 49 years old with urothelial cancer. The sequencing here drew on PBMCs, taken around atezolizumab (anti-PD-L1) treatment. The CDR3 region has the sequence CAWSPLKDTGELFF. The DNA sequence is TGTGCCTGGAGTCCACTAAAAGACACCGGGGAGCTGTTTTTT.